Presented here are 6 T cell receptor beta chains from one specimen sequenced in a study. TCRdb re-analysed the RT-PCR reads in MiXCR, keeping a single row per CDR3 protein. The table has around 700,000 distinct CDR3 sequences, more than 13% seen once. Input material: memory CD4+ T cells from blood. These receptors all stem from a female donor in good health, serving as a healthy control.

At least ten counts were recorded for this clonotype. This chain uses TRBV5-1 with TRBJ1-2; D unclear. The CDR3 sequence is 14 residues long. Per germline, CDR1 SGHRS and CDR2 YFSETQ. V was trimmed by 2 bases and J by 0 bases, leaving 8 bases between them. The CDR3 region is CASSFESPNYGYTF. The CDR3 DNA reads TGCGCCAGCAGCTTCGAATCCCCTAACTATGGCTACACCTTC. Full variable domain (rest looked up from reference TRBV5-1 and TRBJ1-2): KAGVTQTPRYLIKTRGQQVTLSCSPISGHRSVSWYQQTPGQGLQFLFEYFSETQRNKGNFPGRFSGRQFSNSRSEMNVSTLELGDSALYLCASSFESPNYGYTFGSGTRLTVV.

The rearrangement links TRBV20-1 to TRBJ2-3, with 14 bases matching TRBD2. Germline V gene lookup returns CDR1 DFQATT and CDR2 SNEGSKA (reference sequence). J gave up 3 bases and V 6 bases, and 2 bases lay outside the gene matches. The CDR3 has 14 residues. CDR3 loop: CSAWTSGRTDTQYF. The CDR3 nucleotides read TGCAGTGCCTGGACTAGCGGGAGGACAGATACGCAGTATTTT.

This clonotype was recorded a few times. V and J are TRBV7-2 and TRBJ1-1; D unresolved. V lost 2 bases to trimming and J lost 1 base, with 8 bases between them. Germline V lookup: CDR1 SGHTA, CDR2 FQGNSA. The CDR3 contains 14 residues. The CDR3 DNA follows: TGTGCCAGCAGCTTACTATCGGGGAACACTGAAGCTTTCTTT. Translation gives CASSLLSGNTEAFF.

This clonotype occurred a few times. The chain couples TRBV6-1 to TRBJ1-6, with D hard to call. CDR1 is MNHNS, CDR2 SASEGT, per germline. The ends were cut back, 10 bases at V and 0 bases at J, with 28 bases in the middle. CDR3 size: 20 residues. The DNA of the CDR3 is TGTGCCACCAAAGGCCGGACGTACGCGACCTCTAGCTCCTATAATTCACCCCTCCACTTT. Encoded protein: CATKGRTYATSSSYNSPLHF.

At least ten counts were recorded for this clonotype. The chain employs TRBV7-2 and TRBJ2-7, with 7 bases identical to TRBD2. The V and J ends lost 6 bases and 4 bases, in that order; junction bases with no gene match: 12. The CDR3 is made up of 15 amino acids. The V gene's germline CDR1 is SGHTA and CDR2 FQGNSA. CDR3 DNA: TGTGCCAGCAGACGAGAGGGAGGGAAGAGATACGAGCAGTACTTC. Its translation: CASRREGGKRYEQYF.

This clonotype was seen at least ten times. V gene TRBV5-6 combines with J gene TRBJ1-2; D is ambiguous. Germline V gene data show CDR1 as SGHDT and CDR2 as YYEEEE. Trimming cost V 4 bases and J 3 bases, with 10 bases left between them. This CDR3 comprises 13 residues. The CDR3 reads CASSLNLDYGYTF. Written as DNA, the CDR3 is TGTGCCAGCAGCCTTAACCTGGACTATGGCTACACCTTC.